The 9 T cell receptor beta chains listed next were all sequenced from one sample in a study of T cells after yellow fever vaccination. A single record per CDR3 protein comes from TCRdb applying MiXCR to the 5' RACE reads. This sample has about 400,000 distinct CDR3 sequences; approximately 5.7% occur once, and the top ten carry approximately 15%. The sample in question was PBMCs, obtained 5 days after the yellow fever booster vaccination. The receptor source for this set is a man aged 30 to 45 who received the YFV17D yellow fever vaccine.

The chain combines TRBV7-6 with TRBJ2-1; D gene unclear. Trimming removed 3 bases at V and 7 bases at J, with 7 bases between. This CDR3 is built from 12 residues. Germline loops: CDR1 SGHVS, CDR2 FNYEAQ. The CDR3 region has the DNA TGTGCCAGCAGCTTCCCAAGAAATGAGCAGTTCTTC. It translates to CASSFPRNEQFF. Full variable domain (missing parts from reference TRBV7-6 and TRBJ2-1): GAGVSQSPRYKVTKRGQDVALRCDPISGHVSLYWYRQALGQGPEFLTYFNYEAQQDKSGLPNDRFSAERPEGSISTLTIQRTEQRDSAMYRCASSFPRNEQFFGPGTRLTVL.

This clonotype was detected only a few times. The V and J genes are TRBV3-1 and TRBJ2-7, with TRBD1 identical over 9 bases. V shed 3 bases, J shed 7 bases, and the junction held 16 bases outside the gene matches. The length of the CDR3 is 17 residues. The germline gives CDR1 LGHDT, CDR2 YNNKEL (reference sequence). CDR3 nucleotide sequence: TGTGCCAGCAGCCACACTCCTTCCCCGGACAGGGGATCGGAGCAGTACTTC. It codes for CASSHTPSPDRGSEQYF.

This clonotype was counted at least ten times. The rearrangement joins TRBV27 to TRBJ2-3; a possible D gene is TRBD2 (6 bases). Germline V gene lookup returns CDR1 MNHEY and CDR2 SMNVEV (reference sequence). The ends were cut back, 7 bases at V and 2 bases at J, with 10 bases in the middle. The CDR3 loop spans 13 amino acids. CDR3 amino acids: CASTGLFTDTQYF. The CDR3, as DNA: TGTGCCAGCACGGGACTTTTCACAGATACGCAGTATTTT.

This clonotype has just a few counts. The rearrangement uses TRBV20-1 and TRBJ2-7; the D is unclear. V shed 6 bases and J shed 3 bases, with 12 bases lying between them. Germline V gene sequence: CDR1 DFQATT, CDR2 SNEGSKA (reference sequence). This CDR3 has 12 amino acids. CDR3 region: CSARPDNYEQYF. The CDR3 DNA follows: TGCAGTGCCCGCCCCGACAACTACGAGCAGTACTTC.

This clonotype was picked up many times. The chain has TRBV15 and TRBJ2-1; D not certain. Germline V CDR1 and CDR2: LNHNV, YYDKDF (reference sequence). There are 14 residues in the CDR3. The V end lost 0 bases, the J end lost 4 bases, and 7 bases lay between the germline ends. The CDR3, as DNA: TGTGCCACCAGCAGAGATGCAGATTACAATGAGCAGTTCTTC. Residues: CATSRDADYNEQFF.

V usage is TRBV20-1 and J usage is TRBJ1-5; TRBD1 is a possible D gene (6 bases). V was pared by 6 bases and J by 1 base, with 16 bases between. The V gene's germline CDR1 is DFQATT and CDR2 SNEGSKA (reference sequence). The CDR3 has 15 residues. The CDR3 here is CSAEGGTGSNQPQHF. The CDR3 DNA sequence: TGCAGTGCCGAGGGGGGCACCGGGAGCAATCAGCCCCAGCATTTT.

The chain couples TRBV6-2 or TRBV6-3 to TRBJ2-2, with 12 nucleotides matching TRBD1. The CDR3 sequence is 15 residues long. From germline, CDR1 is MNHEY and CDR2 SVGEGT. Trimming took 6 bases from V and 7 from J; bases not matched to a gene: 6. CDR3 DNA sequence: TGTGCCAGCAGAACCGGGACAGGGGGCGTCGGGGAGCTGTTTTTT. Translating it yields CASRTGTGGVGELFF.

This clonotype was detected many times. The rearrangement uses TRBV12-3 or TRBV12-4 and TRBJ2-1; 8 nucleotides agree with TRBD2. The ends lost 5 bases at V and 6 bases at J; junction bases unmatched: 9. This CDR3 comprises 15 residues. The CDR3, as DNA: TGTGCCAGCAGTCCCACCGGGACTAGTATCAATGAGCAGTTCTTC. Protein product: CASSPTGTSINEQFF.

This clonotype was observed many times. The chain uses TRBV7-2 and TRBJ1-1; D is ambiguous. V lost 5 bases, J lost 4 bases, and 11 bases lay in between. Germline-derived CDR1 and CDR2 are SGHTA and FQGNSA. The CDR3 extends over 13 amino acids. CDR3 nucleotide sequence: TGTGCCAGCAGCGCCGGGAGTACCACTGAAGCTTTCTTT. It specifies CASSAGSTTEAFF.